Listed below are T cell receptor beta chains from one sample, sequenced in a study of blood T cell repertoires in COVID-19. Generated by immunoSEQ multiplex PCR, the TCRdb table keeps only in-frame clones and is missing some. This table holds around 25,000 clones, around 90% found once. Sequencing was done on a sample of peripheral blood. These receptor sequences come from a woman aged 45-59 years with active COVID-19. Each CDR3 is given with its conserved first and last residue. A D gene is named only where the DNA matches it firmly. Not every row has a clone size; where given, it reads once, few, many or a size class.

abundance	v_gene	d_gene	j_gene	CDR3nt	CDR3aa
NA	TRBV7-9	TRBD2	TRBJ2-3	TGTGCCAGCAGCCCTGGGACTAGGGGCACAGATACGCAGTATTTT	CASSPGTRGTDTQYF
NA	TRBV28	NA	TRBJ1-1	TGTGCCAGCAAGGACCGGGGGGAAAGAAAAGCTTTCTTT	CASKDRGERKAFF
NA	TRBV28	TRBD1	TRBJ2-7	TGTGCCAGCAGTTTTCAGGGGGTTTTCGAGCAGTACTTC	CASSFQGVFEQYF
NA	TRBV6-5	NA	TRBJ2-1	TGTGCCAGCAGTTACGGAGACTTCTCCTACAATGAGCAGTTCTTC	CASSYGDFSYNEQFF
NA	TRBV5-1	NA	TRBJ2-3	TGCGCCAGCAGCTACCAGAGGGCCGCAGATACGCAGTATTTT	CASSYQRAADTQYF
once	TRBV25-1	TRBD1	TRBJ1-2	TGTGCCAGCAGTCCCGGACAGGGAAACTATGGCTACACCTTC	CASSPGQGNYGYTF
NA	TRBV5-4	TRBD2	TRBJ2-3	TGTGCCAGCAGCTGGACTAGCGGGAGGGGGGATACGCAGTATTTT	CASSWTSGRGDTQYF
NA	TRBV25-1	TRBD2	TRBJ2-3	TGTGCCAGCAGTGACGCGGGAGGGTTGGATACGCAGTATTTT	CASSDAGGLDTQYF
NA	TRBV6-6	NA	TRBJ2-7	TGTGCCAGCAGTTACTCTCTGCGGGACTACGAGCAGTACTTC	CASSYSLRDYEQYF
NA	TRBV28	NA	TRBJ2-7	TGTGCCAGCACCTTCCTTCCGGACCCGGGATCCTACGAGCAGTACTTC	CASTFLPDPGSYEQYF
NA	TRBV5-1	NA	TRBJ2-2	TGCGCCAGCAGCTCGACAGTGAACACCGGGGAGCTGTTTTTT	CASSSTVNTGELFF
NA	TRBV7-3	TRBD2	TRBJ2-1	TGTGCCAGCAGCTTAAACCCCTTTAGACTAGCGGGAGCTACCAATGAGCAGTTCTTC	CASSLNPFRLAGATNEQFF
NA	TRBV29-1	NA	TRBJ1-1	TGCAGCGTCGAGTGGTCGAGGGCTTTCTTT	CSVEWSRAFF
NA	TRBV5-1	TRBD1	TRBJ1-2	TGCGCCAGCAGCTTTGTGCCAGGGGGCGGCGGCTATGGCTACACCTTC	CASSFVPGGGGYGYTF
NA	TRBV30	TRBD1	TRBJ1-2	TGTGCCTGGAGTGTCGGGACAGCCTATGGCTACACCTTC	CAWSVGTAYGYTF
NA	TRBV5-8	NA	TRBJ2-1	TGTGCCAGCAGCTTGGTTAGGGCTAGCTGGGGCAATGAGCAGTTCTTC	CASSLVRASWGNEQFF
NA	TRBV7-9	TRBD1	TRBJ2-1	TGTGCCAGCAGCCCGATAGGGACAGGGCGCTTTGGGGACAATGAGCAGTTCTTC	CASSPIGTGRFGDNEQFF
NA	TRBV28	TRBD1	TRBJ1-6	TGTGCCAGCAGTACACCGACAGGGATTTACCCACCCCTCCACTTT	CASSTPTGIYPPLHF
NA	TRBV9	NA	TRBJ1-1	TGTGCCAGCAGCGTAACAGGAATGAACACTGAAGCTTTCTTT	CASSVTGMNTEAFF
few	TRBV4-1	TRBD2	TRBJ2-7	TGCGCCAGCAGCCAAGATCCCGTAGCGGGAGTCGGCGAGCAGTACTTC	CASSQDPVAGVGEQYF
NA	TRBV5-4	TRBD2	TRBJ2-7	TGTGCCAGCAGCTCCAGCAAAGCGGGAGGGCTGAGCTCCTACGAGCAGTACTTC	CASSSSKAGGLSSYEQYF
NA	TRBV2	NA	TRBJ1-2	TGTGCCAGCAGCTACAGGGATGTAGGTGGCTACACCTTC	CASSYRDVGGYTF
NA	TRBV3-1/TRBV3-2	NA	TRBJ2-3	TGTGCCAGCAGCTCTCCCGGGACTAGCACAGATACGCAGTATTTT	CASSSPGTSTDTQYF
NA	TRBV7-9	TRBD1	TRBJ1-5	TGTGCCAGCAGCCAGACAGGGGTCGATCAGCCCCAGCATTTT	CASSQTGVDQPQHF
NA	TRBV3-1/TRBV3-2	NA	TRBJ2-5	TGTGCCAGCAGCCTCAGAGGGGGAGAGACCCAGTACTTC	CASSLRGGETQYF
NA	TRBV5-1	TRBD1	TRBJ2-1	TGCGCCAGCAGCCGGACAGGGGCGGTCTCCTACAATGAGCAGTTCTTC	CASSRTGAVSYNEQFF
NA	TRBV30	NA	TRBJ2-2	TGTGCCTGGAGTGTAATCGGGGGGAACACCGGGGAGCTGTTTTTT	CAWSVIGGNTGELFF
NA	TRBV19	NA	TRBJ1-1	TGTGCCAGTAGTATAGGGCGGGCGAGACCATCTGAAGCTTTCTTT	CASSIGRARPSEAFF
NA	TRBV10-3	TRBD2	TRBJ2-1	TGTGCCATCAGTGGGACTAGCGGTTCCTACAATGAGCAGTTCTTC	CAISGTSGSYNEQFF
NA	TRBV21-1	NA	TRBJ2-6	TGTGCCAGCAGTCTACTAAGGACAGTGTCTCGAGTGTCAGGGGCCAACGTCCTGACTTTC	CASSLLRTVSRVSGANVLTF
NA	TRBV5-1	TRBD2	TRBJ2-7	TGCGCCAGCAGCTCAGGGACTAGCGGGAGGCCTTCCTACGAGCAGTACTTC	CASSSGTSGRPSYEQYF
NA	TRBV7-3	TRBD1	TRBJ2-3	TGTGCCAGCAGCTCCGGACAGGCCACAGATACGCAGTATTTT	CASSSGQATDTQYF
NA	TRBV14	NA	TRBJ2-7	TGTGCCAGCAGCCAAGACAGGTTTTCCGAGCAGTACTTC	CASSQDRFSEQYF
NA	TRBV7-2	NA	TRBJ2-1	TGTGCCAGCAGCTTAGTGAGTGCCCCATCCTACAATGAGCAGTTCTTC	CASSLVSAPSYNEQFF
NA	TRBV18	TRBD2	TRBJ2-7	TGTGCCAGCTCCCCGGGACTAGCGGGAGAAAACGAGCAGTACTTC	CASSPGLAGENEQYF
NA	TRBV6-2/TRBV6-3	NA	TRBJ2-3	TGTGCCAGCAGTGACCCGACTAGGCGCACAGATACGCAGTATTTT	CASSDPTRRTDTQYF
NA	TRBV28	NA	TRBJ2-1	TGTGCCAGCAGTTGGCCCGTCTACGGGGGCTCCTACAATGAGCAGTTCTTC	CASSWPVYGGSYNEQFF
NA	TRBV11-2	TRBD2	TRBJ2-7	TGTGCCAGCAGCTTAGCGACTAGCGGAGCCTACGAGCAGTACTTC	CASSLATSGAYEQYF
NA	TRBV7-9	NA	TRBJ2-7	TGTGCCAGCAGCTTACGAGGGTACGAGCAGTACTTC	CASSLRGYEQYF
few	TRBV10-3	TRBD2	TRBJ2-3	TGTGCCATCAGTGGACTAGCGGCCCGGGACACAGATACGCAGTATTTT	CAISGLAARDTDTQYF
NA	TRBV4-1	TRBD2	TRBJ2-1	TGCGCCAGCAGCCAAAGCGGGAGGGGTGATGAGCAGTTCTTC	CASSQSGRGDEQFF
NA	TRBV28	TRBD1	TRBJ2-1	TGTGCCAGCTCCCAGCCAGGGGGATCCTACAATGAGCAGTTCTTC	CASSQPGGSYNEQFF
once	TRBV19	TRBD2	TRBJ2-1	TGTGCCAGTAGTCCCCTTTGGGCCCCCGGGACTAGCGGTAACAATGAGCAGTTCTTC	CASSPLWAPGTSGNNEQFF
NA	TRBV7-8	NA	TRBJ2-1	TGTGCCAGCTCCTACGGGGGAAGCGCTGAGCAGTTCTTC	CASSYGGSAEQFF
NA	TRBV12-3/TRBV12-4	TRBD2	TRBJ2-7	TGTGCCAGCAGTGGCGGGAGGCGGGACGAGCAGTACTTC	CASSGGRRDEQYF
NA	TRBV28	NA	TRBJ1-5	TGTGCCAGCAGTTTAGGATCAGGGACTCTGCCCCAGCATTTT	CASSLGSGTLPQHF
NA	TRBV25-1	TRBD1	TRBJ2-2	TGTGCCAGCAGGGGAGACAGGGTAGTTCCCGGGGAGCTGTTTTTT	CASRGDRVVPGELFF
NA	TRBV4-2	NA	TRBJ2-3	TGTGCCAGCAGCCAAGGGGGGGGCGGGAGATTCACAGATACGCAGTATTTT	CASSQGGGGRFTDTQYF
NA	TRBV3-1/TRBV3-2	NA	TRBJ1-6	TGTGCCAGCAGCTTACATCTACAGGGAAGAGGTCGGTCACCCCTCCACTTT	CASSLHLQGRGRSPLHF
NA	TRBV10-3	TRBD2	TRBJ2-2	TGTGCCACCAGGGCGGGACTAGTCGCCGGGGAGCTGTTTTTT	CATRAGLVAGELFF
NA	TRBV23-1	TRBD1	TRBJ1-6	TGCGCCAGCGGAATAGAGGGGACAGGGGGATTGAGCTCCTATAATTCACCCCTCCACTTT	CASGIEGTGGLSSYNSPLHF
once	TRBV18	TRBD1	TRBJ2-1	TGTGCCAGCTCGCCTTATACAGGGGACAATGAGCAGTTCTTC	CASSPYTGDNEQFF
NA	TRBV28	TRBD1	TRBJ1-5	TGTGCCAGCGGGGCCCAGGGGGTGTTCGGATACAATCAGCCCCAGCATTTT	CASGAQGVFGYNQPQHF
NA	TRBV28	NA	TRBJ2-6	TGTGCCAGCAGTTTAGGGGCGGGAACCTCTGGGGCCAACGTCCTGACTTTC	CASSLGAGTSGANVLTF